The 8 T cell receptor beta chains listed next were all sequenced from one sample in a study of CD8+CD57+ T cells in acquired aplastic anemia. For CDR3 and TCR beta VDJ profiling, genomic DNA was the template used. MiXCR was run by TCRdb on the reads, yielding one entry per CDR3 protein. The repertoire consists of about half a million distinct CDR3 sequences, with roughly 34% occurring once and the leading ten covering around 0.82%. In patients chosen for sequencing, flow cytometry had shown CD8+CD57+ cell expansion. Sample: sorted CD4+, CD8+, or CD8+CD57+ T cells (not recorded which) from PBMCs. Receptor source: a human donor with aplastic anemia.

V gene TRBV10-3 combines with J gene TRBJ1-6; 8 bases map to TRBD1. V lost 8 bases and J lost 10; bases outside the gene matches: 10. CDR1 and CDR2 (germline): ENHRY, SYGVKD. The CDR3 spans 14 residues. The DNA of the CDR3 is TGTGCCATCCCTCCGGCGGACAGGGAATCACCCCTCCACTTT. As protein: CAIPPADRESPLHF.

This clonotype was seen a few times. V gene TRBV2 combines with J gene TRBJ1-2; TRBD1 is a possible D gene (5 bases). Trimming took off 3 bases at V and 4 bases at J, with 12 bases between the two ends. CDR1 and CDR2 (germline): SNHLY, FYNNEI. This CDR3 comprises 14 residues. The DNA of the CDR3 is TGTGCCAGCAGTGAGGGCAGGGACCTCTATGGCTACACCTTC. It codes for CASSEGRDLYGYTF.

The chain employs TRBV7-8 and TRBJ1-5; D unresolved. The CDR3 runs 13 residues. Between the trimmed V and J ends, which lost 2 bases and 6 bases, there was a span of 8 bases. CDR1 SGHVS and CDR2 FQNEAQ come from the germline V gene. The CDR3 DNA follows: TGTGCCAGCAGCTTAAACCGAAGTCAGCCCCAGCATTTT. Its protein product is CASSLNRSQPQHF. Based on the CDR3 plus reference TRBV7-8 and TRBJ1-5, the full variable domain is GAGVSQSPRYKVAKRGQDVALRCDPISGHVSLFWYQQALGQGPEFLTYFQNEAQLDKSGLPSDRFFAERPEGSVSTLKIQRTQQEDSAVYLCASSLNRSQPQHFGDGTRLSIL.

This clonotype was seen many times. This sequence joins TRBV19 and TRBJ1-1, with D tentatively TRBD1 (6 bases). The V end lost 4 bases, the J end lost 9 bases, and 15 bases lay between the germline ends. Germline-derived CDR1 and CDR2 are LNHDA and SQIVND (reference sequence). The CDR3 has 13 residues. The CDR3 loop is CASSRTVQNQAFF. The DNA of the CDR3 is TGTGCCAGTAGTAGGACAGTACAAAACCAAGCTTTCTTT.

The chain couples TRBV25-1 to TRBJ2-1; 9 bases match TRBD2. The CDR3 extends over 15 amino acids. The ends lost 7 bases at V and 0 bases at J; junction bases unmatched: 4. CDR1 and CDR2 (germline): MGHDK, SYGVNS. The CDR3 sequence is CASTRSGSSYNEQFF. DNA for the CDR3: TGTGCCAGCACACGTAGCGGGAGCTCCTACAATGAGCAGTTCTTC.

This clonotype was seen more than once but under ten times. The genes are TRBV7-2 and TRBJ1-4, with TRBD1 matching over 8 bases. The junction had 3 bases not matched to a gene; V was cut back by 4 bases and J by 8 bases. CDR3 length: 13 amino acids. From germline, CDR1 is SGHTA and CDR2 FQGNSA. CDR3 sequence: CASSSRTGEKLFF. The CDR3 DNA reads as TGTGCCAGCAGCTCCAGGACAGGGGAAAAACTGTTTTTT.

The rearrangement uses TRBV5-6 and TRBJ1-3; 7 nucleotides match TRBD1. Germline V gives CDR1 SGHDT, CDR2 YYEEEE. The CDR3 extends over 17 amino acids. After removal of 0 bases from V and 0 bases from J, the junction contained 6 bases not matched to a gene. This CDR3 reads CASSLANDRVSGNTIYF. Written as DNA, the CDR3 is TGTGCCAGCAGCTTGGCCAACGACAGGGTCTCTGGAAACACCATATATTTT.

The chain links TRBV12-3 or TRBV12-4 to TRBJ2-7; D is perhaps TRBD1 or TRBD2 (5 bases each). The germline V and J ends were trimmed by 6 bases and 2 bases, with 14 bases remaining between them. The CDR3 runs to 14 residues. CDR3: CASSRDGGPYEQYF. DNA for the CDR3: TGTGCCAGCAGCCGGGACGGAGGACCCTACGAGCAGTACTTC.